One and the same sample provided the 7 T cell receptor beta chains below, sequenced in a study of T cell responses to AZD1222 COVID-19 vaccine. Produced via immunoSEQ multiplex PCR; TCRdb's table is partial and in-frame only. The sample lists around 120,000 clones; 92% were seen once. The material was peripheral blood, obtained on day 0 of AZD1222 vaccination. The origin of the receptors is an adult in good health.

J is TRBJ1-3 and V is TRBV10-3; 7 nucleotides line up with TRBD1. V dropped 7 bases and J dropped 0; count of bases not matched to a gene: 9. The CDR3 is made up of 16 amino acids. Germline CDR1 is ENHRY and CDR2 is SYGVKD. The CDR3 nucleotides are TGTGCCATCACGGCAGGGGGTATCAACTCTGGAAACACCATATATTTT. Protein sequence: CAITAGGINSGNTIYF.

The chain employs TRBV30 and TRBJ1-2, with D possibly being TRBD1 (6 bases). The CDR3 is 16 residues long. V was shortened by 0 bases and J by 0 bases, with 14 bases between the two germline ends. Germline-derived CDR1 and CDR2 are GTSNPN and SVGIG (reference sequence). The CDR3 protein is CAWSVPGGGTNYGYTF. In DNA, the CDR3 is TGTGCCTGGAGTGTACCGGGGGGCGGAACTAACTATGGCTACACCTTC.

V usage is TRBV19 and J usage is TRBJ1-5; TRBD1 aligns across 8 bases. Germline trimming cut 4 bases from V and 6 bases from J; bases unmatched to any gene: 11. Looked up from germline, CDR1 is LNHDA and CDR2 is SQIVND (reference sequence). The CDR3 extends over 16 amino acids. The CDR3 sequence: CASSTSTGALVQPQHF. In DNA, the CDR3 is TGTGCCAGTAGTACGTCGACAGGGGCCCTAGTTCAGCCCCAGCATTTT.

This clone was recorded once. J is TRBJ2-3 and V is TRBV4-1; D perhaps matches TRBD1 (6 bases). CDR3 size: 15 residues. Germline V gene sequence: CDR1 MGHRA, CDR2 YSYEKL. V lost 1 base and J lost 2, with 10 bases in between. The CDR3 reads CASSQVPGDTDTQYF. CDR3 coding DNA: TGCGCCAGCAGCCAAGTACCAGGGGACACAGATACGCAGTATTTT.

A single count supports this clone. The chain combines TRBV10-3 with TRBJ2-5; no clear D. The V and J ends lost 4 bases and 0 bases respectively, with 12 bases between them. In germline, CDR1 is ENHRY, CDR2 SYGVKD. This CDR3 comprises 15 residues. CDR3 residues: CAISGSLANQETQYF. The DNA for the CDR3 is TGTGCCATCAGTGGATCTCTGGCGAACCAAGAGACCCAGTACTTC.

The V and J genes are TRBV5-1 and TRBJ1-2; 7 bases map to TRBD1. CDR3 length: 16 amino acids. J gave up 4 bases and V 0 bases, and 9 bases lay outside the gene matches. Per germline, CDR1 SGHRS and CDR2 YFSETQ. The CDR3 sequence is CASSLDPGTVFYGYTF. The DNA for the CDR3 is TGCGCCAGCAGCTTGGATCCCGGGACAGTCTTCTATGGCTACACCTTC.

The sample holds one count of this clone. This chain connects TRBV2 to TRBJ1-5; 8 bases align to TRBD1. The CDR3 totals 15 residues. CDR1 is SNHLY and CDR2 is FYNNEI in the germline V gene. V was pared by 6 bases and J by 1 base, with 5 bases of the junction left unmatched. The CDR3, as DNA: TGTGCCAGCAGGGACAGGGCATGGAGCAATCAGCCCCAGCATTTT. Translating gives CASRDRAWSNQPQHF.